The clone carrying this T cell receptor beta chain was counted once. These data are taken from a study of blood T cell repertoires in COVID-19. In the authors' workflow: Cell counts per sample came from amplifying reference gene primers. Produced via immunoSEQ multiplex PCR; TCRdb's table is partial and in-frame only. The V and J calls and clone size are taken from that table; D and trimming were inferred from the DNA. This sample yields tens of thousands of clones, of which 80% to 95% are seen a single time; less than 0.8% belongs to the top ten. The germline CDR1 and CDR2 sequences are LNHDA and SQIVND (reference sequence). This CDR3 contains 14 residues. Trimming shortened V by 5 bases and J by 5 bases, and 14 bases separated the two germline ends.

Sequenced input: peripheral blood. The J gene is TRBJ2-3, the V gene TRBV19; a possible D gene is TRBD1 (5 bases). The clonotype originates from a woman over 75 with acute or convalescent COVID-19. The CDR3 sequence is CASSATGVGDTQYF. The CDR3 bases are TGTGCCAGTAGTGCTACAGGCGTTGGAGATACGCAGTATTTT. The complete variable domain, with remaining parts taken from reference TRBV19 and TRBJ2-3, reads DGGITQSPKYLFRKEGQNVTLSCEQNLNHDAMYWYRQDPGQGLRLIYYSQIVNDFQKGDIAEGYSVSREKKESFPLTVTSAQKNPTAFYLCASSATGVGDTQYFGPGTRLTVL.